This TCR beta chain originates from a study of PD-1 blockade in classical Hodgkin lymphoma. General observations from the study: Reports described newly diagnosed patients as having lower baseline TCR diversity than healthy donors.

This clone was counted between two and nine times. The antigen is not known. The time point: cycle 4 day 1 (C4D1), after less than 7 weeks of nivolumab. Relapse after autologous stem cell transplantation occurred in every patient, and brentuximab vedotin exposure varied. From germline, CDR1 is MNHEY and CDR2 SMNVEV (reference sequence). CDR3 length: 14 residues. Trimming removed 6 bases from V and 5 bases from J, with 11 bases in between. TCRdb's table, derived via immunoSEQ multiplex PCR, lists solely in-frame clones and lacks some. The data contain around 31,000 clones, around 85% of them seen just once; the ten biggest clones take up about 18%.

This material consisted of peripheral blood mononuclear cells (PBMCs), taken before the fourth cycle of nivolumab. V and J are TRBV27 and TRBJ1-6; weak D call: TRBD1 (5 bases). The receptor comes from a human donor with classical Hodgkin lymphoma. Written as DNA, the CDR3 is TGTGCCAGCAGAGGAAGGGGCAATAATTCACCCCTCCACTTT. It encodes CASRGRGNNSPLHF.